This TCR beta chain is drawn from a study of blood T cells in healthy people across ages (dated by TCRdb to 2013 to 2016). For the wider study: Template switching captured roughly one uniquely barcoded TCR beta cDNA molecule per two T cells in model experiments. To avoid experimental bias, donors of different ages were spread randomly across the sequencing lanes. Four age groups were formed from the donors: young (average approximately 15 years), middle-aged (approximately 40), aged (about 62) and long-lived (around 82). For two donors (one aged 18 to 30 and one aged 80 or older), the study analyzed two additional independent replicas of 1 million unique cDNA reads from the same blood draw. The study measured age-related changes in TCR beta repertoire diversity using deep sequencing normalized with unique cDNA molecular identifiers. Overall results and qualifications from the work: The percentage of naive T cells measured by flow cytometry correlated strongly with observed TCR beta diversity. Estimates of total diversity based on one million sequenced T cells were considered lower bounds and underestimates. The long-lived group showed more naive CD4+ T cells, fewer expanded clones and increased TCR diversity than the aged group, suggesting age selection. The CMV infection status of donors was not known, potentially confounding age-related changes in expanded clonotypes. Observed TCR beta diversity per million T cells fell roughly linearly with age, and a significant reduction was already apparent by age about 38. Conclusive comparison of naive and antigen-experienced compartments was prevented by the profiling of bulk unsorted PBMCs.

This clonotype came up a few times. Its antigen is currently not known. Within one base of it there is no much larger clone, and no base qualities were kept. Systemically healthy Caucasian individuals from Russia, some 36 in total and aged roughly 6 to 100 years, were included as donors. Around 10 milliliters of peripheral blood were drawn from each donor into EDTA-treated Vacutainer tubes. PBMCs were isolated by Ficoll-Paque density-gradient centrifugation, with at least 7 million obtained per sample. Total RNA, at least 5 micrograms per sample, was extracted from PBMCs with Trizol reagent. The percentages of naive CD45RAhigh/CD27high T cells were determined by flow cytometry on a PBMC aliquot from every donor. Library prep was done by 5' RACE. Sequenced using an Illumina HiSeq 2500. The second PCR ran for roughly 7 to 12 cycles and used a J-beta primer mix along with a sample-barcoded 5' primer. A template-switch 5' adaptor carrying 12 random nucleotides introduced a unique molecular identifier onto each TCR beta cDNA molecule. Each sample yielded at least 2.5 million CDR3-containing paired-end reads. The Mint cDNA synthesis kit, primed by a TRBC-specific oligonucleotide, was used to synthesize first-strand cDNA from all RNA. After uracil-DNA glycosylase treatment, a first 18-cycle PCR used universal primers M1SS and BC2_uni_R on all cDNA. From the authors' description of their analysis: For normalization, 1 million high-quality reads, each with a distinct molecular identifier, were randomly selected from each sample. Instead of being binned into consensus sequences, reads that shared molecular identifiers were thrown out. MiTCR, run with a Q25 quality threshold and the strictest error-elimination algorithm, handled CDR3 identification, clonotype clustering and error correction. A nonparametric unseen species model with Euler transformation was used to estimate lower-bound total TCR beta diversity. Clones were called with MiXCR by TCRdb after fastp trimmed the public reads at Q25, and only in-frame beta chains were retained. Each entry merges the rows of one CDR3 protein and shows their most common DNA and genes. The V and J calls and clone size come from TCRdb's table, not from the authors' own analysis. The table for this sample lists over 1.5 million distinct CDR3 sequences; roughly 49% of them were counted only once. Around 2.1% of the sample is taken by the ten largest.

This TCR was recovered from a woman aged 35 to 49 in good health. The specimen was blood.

The CDR3 has the sequence CASSRGTEYNEQFF. The DNA sequence follows: TGCGCCAGCAGCCGGGGGACAGAGTACAATGAGCAGTTCTTC. Here the chain combines TRBV4-1 and TRBJ2-1, with 7 junctional bases fitting TRBD1. Per the germline V gene, MGHRA is the CDR1 and YSYEKL is the CDR2. From its cysteine to its phenylalanine, the CDR3 spans 14 amino acids. The sequence is cut down to CDR3 DNA, 42 bases in frame from base 1. V loses 4 bases at its end and J loses 4 bases; junction bases beyond the gene matches: 4.